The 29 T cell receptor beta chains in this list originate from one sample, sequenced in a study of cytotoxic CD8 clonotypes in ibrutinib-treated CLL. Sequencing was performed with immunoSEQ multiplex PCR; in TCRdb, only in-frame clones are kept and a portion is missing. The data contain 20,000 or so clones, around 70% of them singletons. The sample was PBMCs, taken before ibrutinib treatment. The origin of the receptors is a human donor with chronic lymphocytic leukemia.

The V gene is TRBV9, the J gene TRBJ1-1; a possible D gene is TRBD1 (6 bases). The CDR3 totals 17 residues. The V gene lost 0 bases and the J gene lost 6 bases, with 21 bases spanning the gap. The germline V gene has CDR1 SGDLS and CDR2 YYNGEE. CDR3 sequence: CASSVEGEPIKGAEAFF. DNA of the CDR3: TGTGCCAGCAGCGTAGAGGGGGAACCCATAAAGGGCGCTGAAGCTTTCTTT.

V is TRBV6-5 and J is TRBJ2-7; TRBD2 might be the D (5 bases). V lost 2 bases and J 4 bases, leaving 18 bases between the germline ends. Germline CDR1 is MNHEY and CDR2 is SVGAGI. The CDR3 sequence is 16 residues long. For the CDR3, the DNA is TGTGCCAGCAGTTACCAGAAAGGCGGGTATGCATACGAGCAGTACTTC. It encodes CASSYQKGGYAYEQYF.

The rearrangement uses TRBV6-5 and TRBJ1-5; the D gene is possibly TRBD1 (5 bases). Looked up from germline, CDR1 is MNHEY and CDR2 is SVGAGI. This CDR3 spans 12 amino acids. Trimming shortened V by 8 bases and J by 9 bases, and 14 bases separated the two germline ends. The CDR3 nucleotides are TGTGCCAGCGGGGGTCACGGGTGGCCCCAGCATTTT. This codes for CASGGHGWPQHF.

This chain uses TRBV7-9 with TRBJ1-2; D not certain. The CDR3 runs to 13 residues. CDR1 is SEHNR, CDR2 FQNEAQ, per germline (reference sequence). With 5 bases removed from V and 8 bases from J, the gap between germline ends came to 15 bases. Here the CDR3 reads CASSHEESRGYTF. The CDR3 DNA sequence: TGTGCCAGCAGCCATGAGGAAAGTAGGGGCTACACCTTC.

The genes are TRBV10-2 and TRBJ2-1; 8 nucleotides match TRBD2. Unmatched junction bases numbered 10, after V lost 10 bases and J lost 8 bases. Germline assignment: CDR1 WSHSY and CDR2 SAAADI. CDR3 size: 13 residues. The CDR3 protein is CATGREGIYEQFF. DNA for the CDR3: TGCGCCACCGGACGGGAGGGAATTTATGAGCAGTTCTTC.

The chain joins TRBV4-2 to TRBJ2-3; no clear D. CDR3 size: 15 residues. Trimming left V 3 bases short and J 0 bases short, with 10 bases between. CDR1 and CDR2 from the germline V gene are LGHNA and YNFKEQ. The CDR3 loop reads CASSQVGASTDTQYF. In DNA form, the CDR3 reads TGTGCCAGCAGCCAGGTAGGAGCTAGCACAGATACGCAGTATTTT.

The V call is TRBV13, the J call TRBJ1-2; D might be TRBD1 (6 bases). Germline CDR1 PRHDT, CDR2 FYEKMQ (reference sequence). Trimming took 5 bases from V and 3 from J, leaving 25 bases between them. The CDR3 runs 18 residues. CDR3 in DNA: TGTGCCAGCAGCCCTAGGACAGTGAGAATCCTTAATCACTATGGCTACACCTTC. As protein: CASSPRTVRILNHYGYTF.

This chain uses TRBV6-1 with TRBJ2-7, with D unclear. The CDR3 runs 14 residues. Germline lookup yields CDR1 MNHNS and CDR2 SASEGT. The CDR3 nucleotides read TGTGCAAGCGCGTTGGCAGGCAATACCTACGAGCAGTACTTC. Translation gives CASALAGNTYEQYF.

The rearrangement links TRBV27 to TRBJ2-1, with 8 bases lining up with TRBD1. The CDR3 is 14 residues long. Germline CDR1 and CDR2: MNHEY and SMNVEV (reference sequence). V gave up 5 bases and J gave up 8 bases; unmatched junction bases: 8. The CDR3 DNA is TGTGCCAGCAGTCCACACGGACAGGGCCATGAGCAGTTCTTC. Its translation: CASSPHGQGHEQFF.

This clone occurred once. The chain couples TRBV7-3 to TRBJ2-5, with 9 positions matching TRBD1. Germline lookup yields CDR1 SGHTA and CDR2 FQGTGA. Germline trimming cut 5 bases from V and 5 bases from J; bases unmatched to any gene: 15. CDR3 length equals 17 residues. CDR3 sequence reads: CASSPQPVQGAIETQYF. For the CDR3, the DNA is TGTGCCAGCAGCCCACAACCCGTACAGGGGGCGATTGAGACCCAGTACTTC. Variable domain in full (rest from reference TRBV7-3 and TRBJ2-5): GAGVSQTPSNKVTEKGKYVELRCDPISGHTALYWYRQSLGQGPEFLIYFQGTGAADDSGLPNDRFFAVRPEGSVSTLKIQRTERGDSAVYLCASSPQPVQGAIETQYFGPGTRLLVL.

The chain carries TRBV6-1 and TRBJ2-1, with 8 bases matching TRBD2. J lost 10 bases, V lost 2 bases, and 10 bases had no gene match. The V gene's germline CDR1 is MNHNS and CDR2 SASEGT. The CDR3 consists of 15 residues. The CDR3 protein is CASSEILAGRGEQFF. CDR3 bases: TGTGCCAGCAGTGAAATATTAGCGGGAAGAGGGGAGCAGTTCTTC.

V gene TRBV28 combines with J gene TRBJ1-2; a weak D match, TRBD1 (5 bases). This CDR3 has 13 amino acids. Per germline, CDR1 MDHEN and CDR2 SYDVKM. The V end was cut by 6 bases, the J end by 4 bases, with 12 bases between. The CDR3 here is CASSPRRGYGYTF. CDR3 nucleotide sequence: TGTGCCAGCAGCCCAAGGAGGGGCTATGGCTACACCTTC.

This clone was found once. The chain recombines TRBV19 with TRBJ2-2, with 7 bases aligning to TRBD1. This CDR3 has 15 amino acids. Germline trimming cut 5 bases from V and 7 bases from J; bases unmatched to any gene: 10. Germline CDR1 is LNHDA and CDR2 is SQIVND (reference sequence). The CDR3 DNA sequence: TGTGCCAGTAGTTTCCCAGACAGGGTCAACGGGGAGCTGTTTTTT. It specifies CASSFPDRVNGELFF.

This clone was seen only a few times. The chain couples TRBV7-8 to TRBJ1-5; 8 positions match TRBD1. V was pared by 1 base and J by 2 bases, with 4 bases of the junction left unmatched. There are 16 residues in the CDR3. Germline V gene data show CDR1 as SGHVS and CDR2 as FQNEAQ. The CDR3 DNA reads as TGTGCCAGCAGCTTAGTCTCGGGACAGGGCAATCAGCCCCAGCATTTT. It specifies CASSLVSGQGNQPQHF.

Written as DNA, the CDR3 is TGTGCCAGCAGCGACCAGGTTGGAGATACGCAGTATTTT. It codes for CASSDQVGDTQYF. The chain uses TRBV6-1 and TRBJ2-3; D is uncertain. V was cut by 6 bases and J by 5 bases, with 12 bases left in between. CDR1 is MNHNS and CDR2 is SASEGT in the germline V gene. The CDR3 runs to 13 residues.

CDR3 sequence reads: CASSQGWAYEQYF. The CDR3 DNA sequence: TGTGCCAGCAGTCAGGGGTGGGCCTACGAGCAGTACTTC. The V call is TRBV6-5, the J call TRBJ2-7; a weak D match, TRBD1 (6 bases). The CDR3 has 13 amino acids. Looked up from germline, CDR1 is MNHEY and CDR2 is SVGAGI. V lost 5 bases to trimming and J lost 2 bases, with 10 bases between them.

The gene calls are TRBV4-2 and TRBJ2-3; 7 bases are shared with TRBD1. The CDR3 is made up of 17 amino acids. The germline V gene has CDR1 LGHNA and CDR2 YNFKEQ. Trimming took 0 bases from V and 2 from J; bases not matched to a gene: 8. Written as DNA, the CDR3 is TGTGCCAGCAGCCAAGATACGGACAGGCGCTACACAGATACGCAGTATTTT. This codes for CASSQDTDRRYTDTQYF.

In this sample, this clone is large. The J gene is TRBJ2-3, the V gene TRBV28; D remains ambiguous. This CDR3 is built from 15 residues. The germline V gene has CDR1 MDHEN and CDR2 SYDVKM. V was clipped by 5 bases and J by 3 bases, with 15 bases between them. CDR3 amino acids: CASSPFPEETDTQYF. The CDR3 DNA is TGTGCCAGCAGTCCGTTCCCAGAGGAGACAGATACGCAGTATTTT.

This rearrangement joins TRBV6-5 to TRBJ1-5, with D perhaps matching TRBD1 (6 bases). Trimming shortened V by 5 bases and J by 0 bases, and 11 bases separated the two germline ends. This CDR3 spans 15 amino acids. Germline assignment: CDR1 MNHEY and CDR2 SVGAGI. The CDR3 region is CASSVRQDSNQPQHF. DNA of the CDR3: TGTGCCAGCAGTGTTCGACAGGATAGCAATCAGCCCCAGCATTTT.

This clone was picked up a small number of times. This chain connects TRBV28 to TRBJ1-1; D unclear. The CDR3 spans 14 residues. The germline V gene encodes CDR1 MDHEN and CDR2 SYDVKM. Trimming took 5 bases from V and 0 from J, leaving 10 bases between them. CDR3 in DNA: TGTGCCAGCAGTAGCCTTTCCATGAACACTGAAGCTTTCTTT. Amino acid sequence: CASSSLSMNTEAFF.

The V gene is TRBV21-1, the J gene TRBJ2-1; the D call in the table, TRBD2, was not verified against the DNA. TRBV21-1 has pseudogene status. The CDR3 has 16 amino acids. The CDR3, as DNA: TGTGCCAGCAGCCCCTCCCCAGCGGGAGCCCACAATGAGCAGTTCTTC. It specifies CASSPSPAGAHNEQFF.

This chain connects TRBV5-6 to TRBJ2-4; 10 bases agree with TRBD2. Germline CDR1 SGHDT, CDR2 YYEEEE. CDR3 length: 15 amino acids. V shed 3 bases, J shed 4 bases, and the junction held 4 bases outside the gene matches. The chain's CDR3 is CASSSASGSKNIQYF. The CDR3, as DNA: TGTGCCAGCAGCTCCGCTAGCGGGAGTAAAAACATTCAGTACTTC.

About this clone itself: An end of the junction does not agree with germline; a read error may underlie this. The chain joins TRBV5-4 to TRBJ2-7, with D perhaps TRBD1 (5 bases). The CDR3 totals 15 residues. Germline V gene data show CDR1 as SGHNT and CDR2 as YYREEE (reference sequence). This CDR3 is CASSLRDSLGYEQYF. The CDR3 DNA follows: TGCGCCAGCAGCCTGCGTGACAGCCTGGGCTACGAGCAGTACTTC.

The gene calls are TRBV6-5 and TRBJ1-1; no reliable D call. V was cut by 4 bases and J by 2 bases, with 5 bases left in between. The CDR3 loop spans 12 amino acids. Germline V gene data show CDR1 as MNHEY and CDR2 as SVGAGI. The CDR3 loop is CASSSVNTEAFF. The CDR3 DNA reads TGTGCCAGCAGTTCCGTTAACACTGAAGCTTTCTTT.

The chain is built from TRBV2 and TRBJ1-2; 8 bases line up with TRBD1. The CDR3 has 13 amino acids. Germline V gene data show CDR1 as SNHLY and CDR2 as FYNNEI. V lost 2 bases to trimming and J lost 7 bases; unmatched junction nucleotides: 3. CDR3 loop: CASSEPRGLGYTF. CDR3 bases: TGTGCCAGCAGTGAACCCAGGGGGCTTGGCTACACCTTC.

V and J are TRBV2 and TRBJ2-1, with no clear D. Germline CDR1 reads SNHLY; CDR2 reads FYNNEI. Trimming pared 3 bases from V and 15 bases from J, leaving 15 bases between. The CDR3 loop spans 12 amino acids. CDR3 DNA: TGTGCCAGCAGTGACGTAGGAATCCAAGGGTTCTTC. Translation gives CASSDVGIQGFF. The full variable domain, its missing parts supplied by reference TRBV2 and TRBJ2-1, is EPEVTQTPSHQVTQMGQEVILRCVPISNHLYFYWYRQILGQKVEFLVSFYNNEISEKSEIFDDQFSVERPDGSNFTLKIRSTKLEDSAMYFCASSDVGIQGFFGPGTRLTVL.

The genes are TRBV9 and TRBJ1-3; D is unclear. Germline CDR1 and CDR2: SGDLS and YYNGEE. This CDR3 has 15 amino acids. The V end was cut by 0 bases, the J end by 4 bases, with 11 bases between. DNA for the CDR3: TGTGCCAGCAGCGTAGACGGGATGCCGGGAAACACCATATATTTT. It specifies CASSVDGMPGNTIYF.

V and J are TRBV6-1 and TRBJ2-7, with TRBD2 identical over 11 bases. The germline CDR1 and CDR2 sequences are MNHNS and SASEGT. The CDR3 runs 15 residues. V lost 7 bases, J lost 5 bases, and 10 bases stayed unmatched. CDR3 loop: CASTGLAGGVDEQYF. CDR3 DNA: TGTGCCAGCACCGGGCTAGCGGGAGGAGTTGACGAGCAGTACTTC.

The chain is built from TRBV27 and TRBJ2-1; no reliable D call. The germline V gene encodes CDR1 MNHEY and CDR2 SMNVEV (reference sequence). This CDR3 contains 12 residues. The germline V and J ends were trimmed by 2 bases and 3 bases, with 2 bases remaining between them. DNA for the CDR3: TGTGCCAGCAGTTTAGACTACAATGAGCAGTTCTTC. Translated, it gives CASSLDYNEQFF.